Below, 28 T cell receptor beta chains from the same sample are listed, as sequenced in a study of CD8+ T cells in alopecia areata. Treatment meaning: oral pan-JAK inhibitor, 5-10 mg twice daily. Extraction and reverse transcription of RNA yielded cDNA as the sequencing template. Assay used: immunoSEQ multiplex PCR; TCRdb lists only in-frame clones, some missing. The sample contains around 270,000 clones, over 45% of which appear only once. This specimen was CD4+ T cells sorted from blood, taken at week 24, from a patient treated with tofacitinib. These receptors all come from a human donor with alopecia areata.

V is TRBV29-1 and J is TRBJ1-1; 7 bases map to TRBD1. The CDR3 totals 11 residues. Germline values: CDR1 SQVTM, CDR2 ANQGSEA. J was trimmed by 10 bases and V by 6 bases; bases with no gene match: 8. This CDR3 reads CSVAPGQRAFF. The DNA for the CDR3 is TGCAGCGTGGCGCCGGGACAGAGAGCTTTCTTT.

This chain links TRBV15 with TRBJ1-4; D remains unclear. Per the germline V gene, CDR1 is LNHNV and CDR2 is YYDKDF (reference sequence). Trimming took 0 bases from V and 5 from J, leaving 10 bases between them. The CDR3 is 15 residues long. DNA for the CDR3: TGTGCCACCAGCAGAGATCAACCAGGCAATGAAAAACTGTTTTTT. Its protein is CATSRDQPGNEKLFF. The full variable domain, with the rest looked up from reference TRBV15 and TRBJ1-4, is DAMVIQNPRYQVTQFGKPVTLSCSQTLNHNVMYWYQQKSSQAPKLLFHYYDKDFNNEADTPDNFQSRRPNTSFCFLDIRSPGLGDTAMYLCATSRDQPGNEKLFFGSGTQLSVL.

The rearrangement joins TRBV29-1 to TRBJ1-2; 10 bases are a match to TRBD1. J lost 8 bases, V lost 7 bases, and 10 bases had no gene match. The CDR3 is 13 residues long. Germline CDR1 is SQVTM and CDR2 is ANQGSEA. The DNA of the CDR3 is TGCAGCGCTGAGGCCGGGACAGGGGACGGCTACACCTTC. Protein: CSAEAGTGDGYTF.

CDR3 DNA: TGTGCCAGCACTCGGGGGGAAGGGAGAGGAGAGCAGTACTTC. This encodes CASTRGEGRGEQYF. The rearrangement joins TRBV6-5 to TRBJ2-7; TRBD2 matches at 7 bases. This CDR3 is 14 amino acids long. V gave up 7 bases and J gave up 7 bases; unmatched junction bases: 13. Germline V gene data show CDR1 as MNHEY and CDR2 as SVGAGI.

About this clone itself: Other nucleotide sequences from this sample produce the same CDR3. The rearrangement joins TRBV18 to TRBJ2-5; D not resolved. Germline CDR1 and CDR2: KGHSH and LQKENI. Between the trimmed V and J ends, which lost 4 bases and 2 bases, there was a span of 2 bases. The CDR3 is 11 residues long. DNA of the CDR3: TGTGCCAGCTCACGACAAGAGACCCAGTACTTC. It yields the protein CASSRQETQYF. The variable domain in full, with the rest retrieved from reference TRBV18 and TRBJ2-5, is NAGVMQNPRHLVRRRGQEARLRCSPMKGHSHVYWYRQLPEEGLKFMVYLQKENIIDESGMPKERFSAEFPKEGPSILRIQQVVRGDSAAYFCASSRQETQYFGPGTRLLVL.

The CDR3 sequence is CASSFIGTAQETQYF. The CDR3 DNA follows: TGTGCCAGCAGCTTTATAGGGACCGCCCAAGAGACCCAGTACTTC. The chain couples TRBV7-3 to TRBJ2-5; either TRBD1 or TRBD2 may supply D (5 bases each). The germline gives CDR1 SGHTA, CDR2 FQGTGA. Trimming left V 3 bases short and J 1 base short, with 12 bases between. CDR3 length: 15 residues.

This clone occurred a few times. The CDR3 coding sequence is TGCGCCAGCAGCTTGGAGGGACAAGGAAACACCATATATTTT. This translates into CASSLEGQGNTIYF. This sequence joins TRBV5-1 and TRBJ1-3, with D possibly TRBD1 on 6 matching bases. V was shortened by 0 bases and J by 4 bases, with 8 bases between the two germline ends. This CDR3 has 14 amino acids. Germline-derived CDR1 and CDR2 are SGHRS and YFSETQ. Full variable domain (outside the CDR3, taken from reference TRBV5-1 and TRBJ1-3): KAGVTQTPRYLIKTRGQQVTLSCSPISGHRSVSWYQQTPGQGLQFLFEYFSETQRNKGNFPGRFSGRQFSNSRSEMNVSTLELGDSALYLCASSLEGQGNTIYFGEGSWLTVV.

The chain combines TRBV4-2 with TRBJ2-3, with D unresolved. CDR3 length: 16 residues. The V gene lost 1 base and the J gene lost 0 bases, with 11 bases spanning the gap. Germline V gene sequence: CDR1 LGHNA, CDR2 YNFKEQ. Here the CDR3 reads CASSQGYSPSTDTQYF. CDR3 DNA sequence: TGTGCCAGCAGCCAAGGCTACTCCCCTAGCACAGATACGCAGTATTTT.

The J gene is TRBJ1-6, the V gene TRBV5-8; no reliable D call. The length of the CDR3 is 12 residues. The V gene lost 0 bases and the J gene lost 9 bases, with 4 bases spanning the gap. Germline V CDR1 and CDR2: SGHTS, YDEGEE. Here the CDR3 reads CASSLGISPLHF. The DNA for the CDR3 is TGTGCCAGCAGCTTGGGGATTTCACCCCTCCACTTT.

The V and J genes are TRBV29-1 and TRBJ2-2, with D perhaps TRBD1 (6 bases). Per germline, CDR1 SQVTM and CDR2 ANQGSEA. The CDR3 loop spans 16 amino acids. Trimming removed 5 bases at V and 2 bases at J, with 18 bases between. DNA for the CDR3: TGCAGCGTTCGTTCTCCGGGACAAAGAAACACCGGGGAGCTGTTTTTT. Residues: CSVRSPGQRNTGELFF.

The rearrangement links TRBV7-2 to TRBJ2-7, with D uncertain. V was trimmed by 5 bases and J by 1 base, leaving 12 bases between them. Per the germline V gene, CDR1 is SGHTA and CDR2 is FQGNSA. The CDR3 length is 14 residues. The CDR3 DNA is TGTGCCAGCAGCCCCGGACCGGATTCCTACGAGCAGTACTTC. Translated: CASSPGPDSYEQYF. Looking up the rest from reference TRBV7-2 and TRBJ2-7 gives the full variable domain: GAGVSQSPSNKVTEKGKDVELRCDPISGHTALYWYRQSLGQGLEFLIYFQGNSAPDKSGLPSDRFSAERTGGSVSTLTIQRTQQEDSAVYLCASSPGPDSYEQYFGPGTRLTVT.

The gene calls are TRBV30 and TRBJ1-5; 7 bases match TRBD1. CDR3 size: 13 residues. The germline V gene encodes CDR1 GTSNPN and CDR2 SVGIG (reference sequence). V lost 0 bases to trimming and J lost 7 bases; unmatched junction nucleotides: 3. CDR3 nucleotides: TGTGCCTGGAGTGTAAGGGGGCGGCAGCCCCAGCATTTT. It is translated as CAWSVRGRQPQHF.

The chain couples TRBV10-3 to TRBJ1-1; D call uncertain. The V end was cut by 0 bases, the J end by 2 bases, with 13 bases between. The CDR3 has 16 amino acids. CDR1 is ENHRY, CDR2 SYGVKD, per germline. In DNA form, the CDR3 reads TGTGCCATCAGTGAGTCGAATCGCCGGGTAAACACTGAAGCTTTCTTT. Translation gives CAISESNRRVNTEAFF.

The chain has TRBV29-1 and TRBJ2-7, with 8 bases aligning to TRBD1. This CDR3 region has 13 residues. With 6 bases clipped from V and 7 bases from J, the junction kept 11 bases outside the gene matches. The germline V gene has CDR1 SQVTM and CDR2 ANQGSEA. DNA for the CDR3: TGCAGCGTGGCCAGACAGGGGACCTGGGAGCAGTACTTC. This translates into CSVARQGTWEQYF.

This clone was recorded once. V usage is TRBV5-4 and J usage is TRBJ2-6; D gene ambiguous. The V and J ends lost 7 bases and 0 bases respectively, with 20 bases between them. CDR3 size: 18 residues. The germline gives CDR1 SGHNT, CDR2 YYREEE (reference sequence). The CDR3, as DNA: TGTGCCAGCGAGAAAGGTGTAACAGCAAGCTCTGGGGCCAACGTCCTGACTTTC. Translated, it gives CASEKGVTASSGANVLTF.

V is TRBV7-6 and J is TRBJ1-5, with a tentative D call TRBD1 (5 bases). From germline, CDR1 is SGHVS and CDR2 FNYEAQ. Trimming took 1 base from V and 2 from J, leaving 9 bases between them. This CDR3 contains 15 residues. Written as DNA, the CDR3 is TGTGCCAGCAGCTTAGGGGTGGGGGGCAATCAGCCCCAGCATTTT. It codes for CASSLGVGGNQPQHF. The full variable domain, rest sourced from reference TRBV7-6 and TRBJ1-5, is GAGVSQSPRYKVTKRGQDVALRCDPISGHVSLYWYRQALGQGPEFLTYFNYEAQQDKSGLPNDRFSAERPEGSISTLTIQRTEQRDSAMYRCASSLGVGGNQPQHFGDGTRLSIL.

The J gene is TRBJ2-6, the V gene TRBV7-8; the D gene is possibly TRBD1 (6 bases). The germline gives CDR1 SGHVS, CDR2 FQNEAQ. This CDR3 region has 16 residues. Trimming shortened V by 5 bases and J by 2 bases, and 13 bases separated the two germline ends. For the CDR3, the DNA is TGTGCCAGCAGCCTTACATGGACAGCTGGGGCCAACGTCCTGACTTTC. Amino acids: CASSLTWTAGANVLTF.

The CDR3 DNA follows: TGTGCCAGCACAACACAGGGGTCTGGAAACACCATATATTTT. Translation: CASTTQGSGNTIYF. The chain uses TRBV2 and TRBJ1-3, with TRBD1 matching 7 bases. CDR3 length equals 14 residues. Germline trimming cut 7 bases from V and 1 base from J; bases unmatched to any gene: 4. CDR1 is SNHLY and CDR2 is FYNNEI in the germline V gene.

This rearrangement joins TRBV9 to TRBJ2-3; D unresolved. CDR3 length equals 15 residues. V was shortened by 4 bases and J by 3 bases, with 15 bases between the two germline ends. Germline V CDR1 and CDR2: SGDLS, YYNGEE. This CDR3 reads CASSPHGVGTDTQYF. The CDR3 bases are TGTGCCAGCAGCCCGCACGGAGTTGGGACAGATACGCAGTATTTT.

With regard to this clone: The sample has other DNA sequences that encode this CDR3 too. The chain recombines TRBV5-1 with TRBJ2-5, with 9 bases that match TRBD1. After removal of 5 bases from V and 5 bases from J, the junction contained 4 bases not matched to a gene. The CDR3 sequence is 13 residues long. The germline V gene has CDR1 SGHRS and CDR2 YFSETQ. The CDR3 coding sequence is TGCGCCAGCAGTCTTGGACAGGGGGAGACCCAGTACTTC. It is translated as CASSLGQGETQYF.

The chain combines TRBV6-1 with TRBJ1-5; a possible D gene is TRBD1 (6 bases). This CDR3 contains 13 residues. Germline CDR1 is MNHNS and CDR2 is SASEGT. V was shortened by 8 bases and J by 6 bases, with 14 bases between the two germline ends. CDR3 in amino acids: CASGQGTIQPQHF. The DNA for the CDR3 is TGTGCCAGCGGTCAGGGGACGATTCAGCCCCAGCATTTT.

This clone was seen more than once but under ten times. J is TRBJ2-5 and V is TRBV11-2; the D is unclear. V dropped 8 bases and J dropped 1 base, with 11 bases sitting between them. Germline-derived CDR1 and CDR2 are SGHAT and FQNNGV. The CDR3 length is 13 residues. CDR3 bases: TGTGCCAGCTCCGCAACTCTCCAAGAGACCCAGTACTTC. Its protein product is CASSATLQETQYF.

This clone was recorded only once. The rearrangement joins TRBV30 to TRBJ1-2, with D maybe TRBD1 (5 bases). Looked up from germline, CDR1 is GTSNPN and CDR2 is SVGIG (reference sequence). This CDR3 has 14 amino acids. V lost 0 bases, J lost 5 bases, and 13 bases lay in between. In DNA form, the CDR3 reads TGTGCCTGGAGTGTACTAGGGGCGTTGTATGGCTACACCTTC. Its protein is CAWSVLGALYGYTF.

CDR3 nucleotides: TGTGCCTGGAGTCAAACCACCTGGGAGACCCAGTACTTC. It is translated as CAWSQTTWETQYF. The chain recombines TRBV30 with TRBJ2-5; D call uncertain. Per the germline V gene, CDR1 is GTSNPN and CDR2 is SVGIG (reference sequence). V shed 2 bases and J shed 5 bases, with 12 bases lying between them. This CDR3 region has 13 residues. The full variable domain, completed using reference TRBV30 and TRBJ2-5, is SQTIHQWPATLVQPVGSPLSLECTVEGTSNPNLYWYRQAAGRGLQLLFYSVGIGQISSEVPQNLSASRPQDRQFILSSKKLLLSDSGFYLCAWSQTTWETQYFGPGTRLLVL.

Concerning this clone: This sample includes further DNA sequences coding for the same CDR3. V is TRBV5-1 and J is TRBJ2-1; D possibly matches TRBD1 or TRBD2 (6 bases each). Germline CDR1 SGHRS, CDR2 YFSETQ. The CDR3 totals 14 residues. The V end was cut by 0 bases, the J end by 4 bases, with 8 bases between. The CDR3 spells CASSLEGGYNEQFF. In DNA form, the CDR3 reads TGCGCCAGCAGCTTGGAGGGGGGATACAATGAGCAGTTCTTC. The entire variable domain, with the rest obtained from reference TRBV5-1 and TRBJ2-1, is as follows: KAGVTQTPRYLIKTRGQQVTLSCSPISGHRSVSWYQQTPGQGLQFLFEYFSETQRNKGNFPGRFSGRQFSNSRSEMNVSTLELGDSALYLCASSLEGGYNEQFFGPGTRLTVL.

This clone was detected a few times. V is TRBV2 and J is TRBJ2-3, with D unresolved. Germline CDR1 SNHLY, CDR2 FYNNEI. The CDR3 loop spans 15 amino acids. The V end was cut by 7 bases, the J end by 0 bases, with 14 bases between. CDR3 region: CASTSRGASTDTQYF. The DNA of the CDR3 is TGTGCCAGCACCTCACGTGGCGCGAGCACAGATACGCAGTATTTT.

This clone has more than one count but fewer than ten. This chain connects TRBV5-4 to TRBJ2-2, with D possibly TRBD1 on 6 matching bases. Trimming removed 0 bases from V and 2 bases from J, with 11 bases in between. Looked up from germline, CDR1 is SGHNT and CDR2 is YYREEE (reference sequence). The CDR3 is made up of 16 amino acids. The CDR3: CASSLAQGPNTGELFF. The CDR3 coding sequence is TGTGCCAGCAGCTTGGCACAGGGACCAAACACCGGGGAGCTGTTTTTT. The complete variable domain, with remaining parts taken from reference TRBV5-4 and TRBJ2-2, reads ETGVTQSPTHLIKTRGQQVTLRCSSQSGHNTVSWYQQALGQGPQFIFQYYREEENGRGNFPPRFSGLQFPNYSSELNVNALELDDSALYLCASSLAQGPNTGELFFGEGSRLTVL.

The rearrangement links TRBV7-9 to TRBJ2-3; tentatively, D is TRBD2 (6 bases). Germline V gene lookup returns CDR1 SEHNR and CDR2 FQNEAQ (reference sequence). This CDR3 is 14 amino acids long. Trimming removed 5 bases from V and 1 base from J, with 10 bases in between. The CDR3 spells CASSHSGRTDTQYF. CDR3 sequence (DNA): TGTGCCAGCAGCCATAGCGGTCGCACAGATACGCAGTATTTT. The whole variable domain, filled in from reference TRBV7-9 and TRBJ2-3, reads DTGVSQNPRHKITKRGQNVTFRCDPISEHNRLYWYRQTLGQGPEFLTYFQNEAQLEKSRLLSDRFSAERPKGSFSTLEIQRTEQGDSAMYLCASSHSGRTDTQYFGPGTRLTVL.